This TCR beta chain was obtained from a study of blood T cell repertoires in COVID-19. Across the study: The United States, Italy and Spain provided the acute and convalescent COVID-19 samples. The cDNA or gDNA used as material had been derived from T cells, B-cell-depleted T cells, or PBMCs.

TCRdb keeps only in-frame clones here, not all; method: immunoSEQ multiplex PCR. Among fewer than 55,000 clones listed, about 71% were seen once. CDR3 length equals 15 residues. The V segment lost 4 bases and the J segment 6 bases; nucleotides outside the gene matches: 11. Germline-derived CDR1 and CDR2 are SGHRS and YFSETQ. The specimen was peripheral blood. The receptor was isolated from a woman in her 70s with acute or convalescent COVID-19. The chain links TRBV5-1 to TRBJ1-2; 8 bases are shared with TRBD1. The CDR3 loop reads CASSRGRGRLDGYTF. CDR3 in DNA: TGCGCCAGCAGCCGGGGCAGGGGGCGCCTCGATGGCTACACCTTC.